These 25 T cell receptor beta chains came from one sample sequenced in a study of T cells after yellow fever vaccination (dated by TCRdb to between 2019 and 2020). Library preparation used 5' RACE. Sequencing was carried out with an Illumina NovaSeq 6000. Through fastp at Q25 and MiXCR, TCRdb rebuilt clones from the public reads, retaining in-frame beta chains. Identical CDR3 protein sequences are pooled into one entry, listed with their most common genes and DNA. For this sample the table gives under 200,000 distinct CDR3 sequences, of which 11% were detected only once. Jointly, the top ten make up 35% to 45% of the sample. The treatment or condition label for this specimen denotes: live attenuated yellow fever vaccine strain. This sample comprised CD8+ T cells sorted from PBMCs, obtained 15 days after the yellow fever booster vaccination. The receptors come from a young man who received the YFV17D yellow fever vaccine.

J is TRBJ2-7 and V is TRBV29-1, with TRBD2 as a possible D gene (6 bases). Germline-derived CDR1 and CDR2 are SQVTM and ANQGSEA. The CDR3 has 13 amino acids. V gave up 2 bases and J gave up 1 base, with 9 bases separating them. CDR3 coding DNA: TGCAGCGTTGAAATCGGGGGTTCCTACGAGCAGTACTTC. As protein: CSVEIGGSYEQYF.

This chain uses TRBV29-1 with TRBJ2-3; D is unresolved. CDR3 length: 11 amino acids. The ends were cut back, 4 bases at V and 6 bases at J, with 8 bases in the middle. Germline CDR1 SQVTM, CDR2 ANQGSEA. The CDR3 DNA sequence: TGCAGCGTTGTTCCGAGGGATACGCAGTATTTT. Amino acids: CSVVPRDTQYF.

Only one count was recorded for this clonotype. CDR3 coding DNA: TGTGCCAGCAGCCAGCGGACAGAGCTGGCTTTCTTT. Protein product: CASSQRTELAFF. The genes are TRBV7-9 and TRBJ1-1, with D tentatively TRBD1 (6 bases). Germline V gives CDR1 SEHNR, CDR2 FQNEAQ (reference sequence). The CDR3 is 12 residues long. The ends were cut back, 5 bases at V and 11 bases at J, with 15 bases in the middle.

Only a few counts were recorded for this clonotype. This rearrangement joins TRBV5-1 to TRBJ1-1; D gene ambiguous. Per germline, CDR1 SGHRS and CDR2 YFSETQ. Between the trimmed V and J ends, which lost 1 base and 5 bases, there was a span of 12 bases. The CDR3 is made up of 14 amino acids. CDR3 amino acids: CASSLTGYKTEAFF. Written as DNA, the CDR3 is TGCGCCAGCAGCTTGACCGGGTATAAGACTGAAGCTTTCTTT.

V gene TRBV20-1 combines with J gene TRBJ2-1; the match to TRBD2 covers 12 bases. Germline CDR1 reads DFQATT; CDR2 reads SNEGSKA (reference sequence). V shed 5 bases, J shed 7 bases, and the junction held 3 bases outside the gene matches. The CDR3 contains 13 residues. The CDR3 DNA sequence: TGCAGTGCTTGGACTAGCGGGGATAATGAGCAGTTCTTC. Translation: CSAWTSGDNEQFF.

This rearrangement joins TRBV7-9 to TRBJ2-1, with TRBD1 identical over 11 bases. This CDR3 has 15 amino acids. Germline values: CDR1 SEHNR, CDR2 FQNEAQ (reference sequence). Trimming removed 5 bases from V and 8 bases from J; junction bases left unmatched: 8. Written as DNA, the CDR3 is TGTGCCAGCAGCCTCGGACAGGGGGCTGTAGATGAGCAGTTCTTC. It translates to CASSLGQGAVDEQFF.

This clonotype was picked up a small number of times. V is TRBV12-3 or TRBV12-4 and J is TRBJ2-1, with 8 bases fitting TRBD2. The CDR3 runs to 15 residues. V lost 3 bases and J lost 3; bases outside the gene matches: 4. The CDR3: CASSLGRGVYNEQFF. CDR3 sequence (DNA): TGTGCCAGCAGTTTGGGGCGGGGGGTCTACAATGAGCAGTTCTTC.

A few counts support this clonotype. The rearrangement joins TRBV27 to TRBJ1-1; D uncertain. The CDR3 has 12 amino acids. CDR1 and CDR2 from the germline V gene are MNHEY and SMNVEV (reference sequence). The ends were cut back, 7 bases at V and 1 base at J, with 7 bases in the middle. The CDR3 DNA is TGTGCCAGCACAGACGGGAACACTGAAGCTTTCTTT. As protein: CASTDGNTEAFF.

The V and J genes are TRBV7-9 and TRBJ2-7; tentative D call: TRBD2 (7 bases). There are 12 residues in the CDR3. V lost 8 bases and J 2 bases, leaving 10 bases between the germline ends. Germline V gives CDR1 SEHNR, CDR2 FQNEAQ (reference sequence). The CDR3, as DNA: TGTGCCAGCGGGGGGGCCGCCTACGAGCAGTACTTC. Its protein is CASGGAAYEQYF. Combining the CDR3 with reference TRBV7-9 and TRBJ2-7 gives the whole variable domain DTGVSQNPRHKITKRGQNVTFRCDPISEHNRLYWYRQTLGQGPEFLTYFQNEAQLEKSRLLSDRFSAERPKGSFSTLEIQRTEQGDSAMYLCASGGAAYEQYFGPGTRLTVT.

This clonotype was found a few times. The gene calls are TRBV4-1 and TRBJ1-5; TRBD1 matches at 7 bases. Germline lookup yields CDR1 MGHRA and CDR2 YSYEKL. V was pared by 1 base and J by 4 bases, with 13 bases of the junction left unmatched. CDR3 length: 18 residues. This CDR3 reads CASSQGGERQGLNQPQHF. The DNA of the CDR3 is TGCGCCAGCAGCCAAGGGGGGGAAAGACAGGGTTTGAATCAGCCCCAGCATTTT.

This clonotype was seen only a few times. CDR3: CASSRSGVKGNQPQHF. In nucleotides, the CDR3 is TGTGCCAGCAGCCGGTCGGGGGTTAAGGGCAATCAGCCCCAGCATTTT. The chain carries TRBV3-1 and TRBJ1-5, with a weak D call TRBD1 (5 bases). Trimming shortened V by 4 bases and J by 2 bases, and 15 bases separated the two germline ends. Germline assignment: CDR1 LGHDT and CDR2 YNNKEL (reference sequence). This CDR3 has 16 residues. Using reference TRBV3-1 and TRBJ1-5 for the parts outside the CDR3, the full variable domain is DTAVSQTPKYLVTQMGNDKSIKCEQNLGHDTMYWYKQDSKKFLKIMFSYNNKELIINETVPNRFSPKSPDKAHLNLHINSLELGDSAVYFCASSRSGVKGNQPQHFGDGTRLSIL.

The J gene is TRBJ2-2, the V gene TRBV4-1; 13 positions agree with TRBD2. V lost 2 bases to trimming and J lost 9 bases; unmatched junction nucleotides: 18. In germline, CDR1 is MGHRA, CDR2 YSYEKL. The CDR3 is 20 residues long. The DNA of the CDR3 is TGCGCCAGCAGCCAATCCCCCGGGACTAGCGGGGCCGGGGGCCTCCGGGAGCTGTTTTTT. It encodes CASSQSPGTSGAGGLRELFF.

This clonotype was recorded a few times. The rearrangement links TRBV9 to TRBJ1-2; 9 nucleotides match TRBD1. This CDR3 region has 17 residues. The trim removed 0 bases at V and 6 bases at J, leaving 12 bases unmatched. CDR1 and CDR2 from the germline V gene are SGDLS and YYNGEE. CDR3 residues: CASSVGDRVWVSDGYTF. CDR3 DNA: TGTGCCAGCAGCGTAGGGGACAGGGTATGGGTATCGGATGGCTACACCTTC.

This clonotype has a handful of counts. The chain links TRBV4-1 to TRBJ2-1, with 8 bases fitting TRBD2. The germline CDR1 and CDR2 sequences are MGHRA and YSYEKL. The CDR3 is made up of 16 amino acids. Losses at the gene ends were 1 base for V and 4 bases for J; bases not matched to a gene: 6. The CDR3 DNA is TGCGCCAGCAGCCAAGTTGAGTCGGGGGGGTACAATGAGCAGTTCTTC. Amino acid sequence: CASSQVESGGYNEQFF.

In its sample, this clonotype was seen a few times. The CDR3 DNA follows: TGTGCCAGCAGTTTCAGTCAACAAGAGACCCAGTACTTC. It specifies CASSFSQQETQYF. V is TRBV12-3 or TRBV12-4 and J is TRBJ2-5, with no clear D. V lost 3 bases and J 2 bases, leaving 7 bases between the germline ends. The CDR3 covers 13 residues.

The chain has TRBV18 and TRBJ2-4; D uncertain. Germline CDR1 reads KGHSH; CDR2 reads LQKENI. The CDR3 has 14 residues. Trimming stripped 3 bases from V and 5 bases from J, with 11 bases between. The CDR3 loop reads CASSPWNGENIQYF. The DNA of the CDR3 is TGTGCCAGCTCACCTTGGAACGGAGAAAACATTCAGTACTTC.

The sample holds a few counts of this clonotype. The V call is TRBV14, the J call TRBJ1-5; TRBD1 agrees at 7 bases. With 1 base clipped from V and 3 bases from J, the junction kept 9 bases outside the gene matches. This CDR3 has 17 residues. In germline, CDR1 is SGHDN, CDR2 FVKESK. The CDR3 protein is CASSQGVGGGDNQPQHF. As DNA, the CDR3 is TGTGCCAGCAGCCAAGGGGTGGGAGGGGGCGACAATCAGCCCCAGCATTTT.

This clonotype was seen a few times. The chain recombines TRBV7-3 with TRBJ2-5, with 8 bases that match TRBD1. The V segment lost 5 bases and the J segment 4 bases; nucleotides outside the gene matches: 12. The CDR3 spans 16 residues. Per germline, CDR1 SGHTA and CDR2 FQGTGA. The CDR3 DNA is TGTGCCAGCAGCGGGATATTGGACAGGGAGGCAGAGACCCAGTACTTC. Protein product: CASSGILDREAETQYF.

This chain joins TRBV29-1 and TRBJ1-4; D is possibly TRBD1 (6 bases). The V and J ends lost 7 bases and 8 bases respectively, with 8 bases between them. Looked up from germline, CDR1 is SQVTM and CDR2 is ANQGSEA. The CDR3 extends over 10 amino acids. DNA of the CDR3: TGCAGCGCTGGGGGCGAAAAACTGTTTTTT. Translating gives CSAGGEKLFF.

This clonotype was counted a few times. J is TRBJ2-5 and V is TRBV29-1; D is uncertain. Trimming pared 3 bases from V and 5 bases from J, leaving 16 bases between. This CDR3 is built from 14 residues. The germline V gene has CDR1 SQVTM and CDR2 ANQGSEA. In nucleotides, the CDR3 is TGCAGCGTTGATATGGGCATTTTGTGGGAGACCCAGTACTTC. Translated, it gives CSVDMGILWETQYF. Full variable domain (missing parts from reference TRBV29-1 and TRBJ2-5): SAVISQKPSRDICQRGTSLTIQCQVDSQVTMMFWYRQQPGQSLTLIATANQGSEATYESGFVIDKFPISRPNLTFSTLTVSNMSPEDSSIYLCSVDMGILWETQYFGPGTRLLVL.

CDR3 DNA sequence: TGTGCCAGCACCCGAGGGGGGGTTCGAGAGACCCAGTACTTC. Encoded protein: CASTRGGVRETQYF. The chain employs TRBV9 and TRBJ2-5; TRBD2 is a possible D gene (7 bases). The CDR3 sequence is 14 residues long. The ends were cut back, 6 bases at V and 4 bases at J, with 16 bases in the middle. Germline CDR1 and CDR2: SGDLS and YYNGEE. The entire variable domain, with the rest obtained from reference TRBV9 and TRBJ2-5, is as follows: DSGVTQTPKHLITATGQRVTLRCSPRSGDLSVYWYQQSLDQGLQFLIQYYNGEERAKGNILERFSAQQFPDLHSELNLSSLELGDSALYFCASTRGGVRETQYFGPGTRLLVL.

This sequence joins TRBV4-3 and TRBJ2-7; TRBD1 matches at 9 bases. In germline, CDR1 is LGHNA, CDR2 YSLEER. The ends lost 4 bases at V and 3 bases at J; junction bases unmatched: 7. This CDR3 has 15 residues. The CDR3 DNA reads TGCGCCAGCAGCCCTCTGGAGGGACAGGGCTACGAGCAGTACTTC. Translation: CASSPLEGQGYEQYF.

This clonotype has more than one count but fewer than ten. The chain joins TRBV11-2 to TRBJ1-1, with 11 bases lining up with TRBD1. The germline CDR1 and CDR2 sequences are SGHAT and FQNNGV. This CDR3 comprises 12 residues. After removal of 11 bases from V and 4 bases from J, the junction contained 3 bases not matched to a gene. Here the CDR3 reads CAVGTGGTEAFF. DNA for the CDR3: TGTGCCGTAGGGACAGGGGGCACTGAAGCTTTCTTT.

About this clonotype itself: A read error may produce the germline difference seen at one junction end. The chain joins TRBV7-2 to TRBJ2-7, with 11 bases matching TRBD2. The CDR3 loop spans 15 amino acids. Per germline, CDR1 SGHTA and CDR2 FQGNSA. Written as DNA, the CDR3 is TGTGCCAGCAGATTAGCGGGGGGGACGATCTACGAGCAGTACTTC. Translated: CASRLAGGTIYEQYF.

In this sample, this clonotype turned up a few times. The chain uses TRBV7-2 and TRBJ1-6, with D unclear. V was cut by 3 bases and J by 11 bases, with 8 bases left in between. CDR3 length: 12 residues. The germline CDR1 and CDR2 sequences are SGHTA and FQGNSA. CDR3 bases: TGTGCCAGCAGCTTGGCGGGGACACCCCTCCACTTT. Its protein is CASSLAGTPLHF. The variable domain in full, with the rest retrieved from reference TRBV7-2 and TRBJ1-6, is GAGVSQSPSNKVTEKGKDVELRCDPISGHTALYWYRQSLGQGLEFLIYFQGNSAPDKSGLPSDRFSAERTGGSVSTLTIQRTQQEDSAVYLCASSLAGTPLHFGNGTRLTVT.